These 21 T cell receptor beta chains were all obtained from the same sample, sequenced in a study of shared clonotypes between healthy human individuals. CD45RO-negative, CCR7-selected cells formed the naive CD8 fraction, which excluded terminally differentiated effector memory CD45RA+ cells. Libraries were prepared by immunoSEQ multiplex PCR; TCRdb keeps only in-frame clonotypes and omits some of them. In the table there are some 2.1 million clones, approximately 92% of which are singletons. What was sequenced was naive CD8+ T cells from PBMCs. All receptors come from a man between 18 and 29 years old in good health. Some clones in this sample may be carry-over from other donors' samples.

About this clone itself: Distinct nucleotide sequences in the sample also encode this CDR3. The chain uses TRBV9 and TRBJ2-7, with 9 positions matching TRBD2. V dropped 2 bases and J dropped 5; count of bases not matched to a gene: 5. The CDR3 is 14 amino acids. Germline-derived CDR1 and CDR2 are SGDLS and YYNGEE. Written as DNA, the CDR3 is TGTGCCAGCAGCGTTAGCGGGAGTGGGGACGAGCAGTACTTC. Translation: CASSVSGSGDEQYF. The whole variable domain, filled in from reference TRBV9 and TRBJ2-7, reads DSGVTQTPKHLITATGQRVTLRCSPRSGDLSVYWYQQSLDQGLQFLIQYYNGEERAKGNILERFSAQQFPDLHSELNLSSLELGDSALYFCASSVSGSGDEQYFGPGTRLTVT.

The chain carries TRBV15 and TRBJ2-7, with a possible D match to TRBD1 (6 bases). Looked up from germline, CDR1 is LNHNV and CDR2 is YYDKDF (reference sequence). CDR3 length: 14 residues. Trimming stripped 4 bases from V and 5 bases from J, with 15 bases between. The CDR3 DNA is TGTGCCACCAGCACCCTCGGACAGCTGAACGAGCAGTACTTC. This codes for CATSTLGQLNEQYF.

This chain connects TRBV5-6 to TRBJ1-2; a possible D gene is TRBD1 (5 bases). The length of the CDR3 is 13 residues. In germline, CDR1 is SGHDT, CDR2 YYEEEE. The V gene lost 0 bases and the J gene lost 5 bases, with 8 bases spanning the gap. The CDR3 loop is CASSLGDGYGYTF. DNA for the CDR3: TGTGCCAGCAGCTTGGGGGACGGATATGGCTACACCTTC.

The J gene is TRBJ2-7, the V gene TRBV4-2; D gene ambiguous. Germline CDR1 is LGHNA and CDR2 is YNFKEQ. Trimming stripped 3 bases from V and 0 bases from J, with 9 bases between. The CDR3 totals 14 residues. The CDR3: CASSHPPPSYEQYF. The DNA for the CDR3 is TGTGCCAGCAGCCACCCTCCCCCCTCCTACGAGCAGTACTTC.

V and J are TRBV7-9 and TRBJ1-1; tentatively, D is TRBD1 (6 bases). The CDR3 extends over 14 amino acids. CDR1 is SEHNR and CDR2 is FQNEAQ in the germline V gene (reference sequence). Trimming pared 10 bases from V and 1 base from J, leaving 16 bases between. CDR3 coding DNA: TGTGCCACCACCGGGGGGCGGCCGAACACTGAAGCTTTCTTT. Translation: CATTGGRPNTEAFF.

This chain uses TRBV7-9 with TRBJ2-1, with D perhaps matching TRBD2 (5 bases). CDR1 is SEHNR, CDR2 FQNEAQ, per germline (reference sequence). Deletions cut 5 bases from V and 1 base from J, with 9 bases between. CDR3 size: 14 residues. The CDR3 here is CASSHPGSYNEQFF. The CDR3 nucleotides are TGTGCCAGCAGCCATCCGGGGTCCTACAATGAGCAGTTCTTC.

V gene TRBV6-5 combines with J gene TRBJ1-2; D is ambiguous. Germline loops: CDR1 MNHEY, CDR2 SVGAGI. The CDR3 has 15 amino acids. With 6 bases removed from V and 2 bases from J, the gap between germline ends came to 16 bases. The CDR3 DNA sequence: TGTGCCAGCAGGATTATGGACGGCATGAACTATGGCTACACCTTC. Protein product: CASRIMDGMNYGYTF.

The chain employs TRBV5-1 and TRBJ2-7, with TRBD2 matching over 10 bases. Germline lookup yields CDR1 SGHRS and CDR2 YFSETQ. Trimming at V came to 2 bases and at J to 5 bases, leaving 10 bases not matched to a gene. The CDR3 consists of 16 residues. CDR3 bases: TGCGCCAGCAGCTTCCCAGCGGGAGGGCCTCTCAACGAGCAGTACTTC. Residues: CASSFPAGGPLNEQYF.

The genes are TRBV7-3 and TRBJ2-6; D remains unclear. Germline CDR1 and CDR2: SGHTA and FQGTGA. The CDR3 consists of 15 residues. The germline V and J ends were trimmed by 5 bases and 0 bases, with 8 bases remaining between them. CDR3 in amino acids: CASSPGYSGANVLTF. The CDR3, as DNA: TGTGCCAGCAGCCCTGGATACTCTGGGGCCAACGTCCTGACTTTC.

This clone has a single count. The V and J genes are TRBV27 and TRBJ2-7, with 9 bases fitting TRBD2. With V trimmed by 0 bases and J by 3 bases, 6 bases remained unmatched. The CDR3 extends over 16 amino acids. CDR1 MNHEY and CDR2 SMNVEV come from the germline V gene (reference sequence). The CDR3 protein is CASSLSAGGSVYEQYF. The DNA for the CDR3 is TGTGCCAGCAGTTTATCGGCGGGGGGGTCGGTCTACGAGCAGTACTTC.

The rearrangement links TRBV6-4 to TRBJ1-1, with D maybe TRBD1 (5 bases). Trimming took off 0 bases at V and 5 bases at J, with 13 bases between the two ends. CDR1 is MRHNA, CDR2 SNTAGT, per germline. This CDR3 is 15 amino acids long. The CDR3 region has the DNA TGTGCCAGCAGTGACTCAAGAGCGGGGGGGACTGAAGCTTTCTTT. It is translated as CASSDSRAGGTEAFF.

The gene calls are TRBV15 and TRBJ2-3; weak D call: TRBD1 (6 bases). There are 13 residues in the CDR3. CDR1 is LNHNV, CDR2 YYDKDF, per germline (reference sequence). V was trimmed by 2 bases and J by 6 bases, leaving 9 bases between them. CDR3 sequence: CATSRTGKDTQYF. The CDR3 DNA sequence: TGTGCCACCAGCAGAACAGGGAAGGATACGCAGTATTTT.

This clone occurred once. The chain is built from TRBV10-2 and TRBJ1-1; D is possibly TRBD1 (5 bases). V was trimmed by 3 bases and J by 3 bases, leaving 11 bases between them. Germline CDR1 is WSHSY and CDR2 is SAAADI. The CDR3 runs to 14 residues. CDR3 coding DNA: TGCGCCAGCAGTGAATACCCGGGGGACACTGAAGCTTTCTTT. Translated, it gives CASSEYPGDTEAFF.

CDR3 protein: CASSGETHGELFF. CDR3 DNA: TGTGCCAGCAGTGGCGAGACTCACGGGGAGCTGTTTTTT. V and J are TRBV6-4 and TRBJ2-2; the D is unclear. This CDR3 has 13 residues. Germline-derived CDR1 and CDR2 are MRHNA and SNTAGT. V was clipped by 4 bases and J by 7 bases, with 10 bases between them.

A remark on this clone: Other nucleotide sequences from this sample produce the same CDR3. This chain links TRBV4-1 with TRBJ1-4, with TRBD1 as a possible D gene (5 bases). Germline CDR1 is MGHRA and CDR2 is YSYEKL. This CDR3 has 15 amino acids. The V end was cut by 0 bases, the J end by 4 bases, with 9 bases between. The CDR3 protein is CASSQDWGSNEKLFF. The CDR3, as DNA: TGCGCCAGCAGCCAAGATTGGGGCAGTAATGAAAAACTGTTTTTT.

CDR3 loop: CASSPRLGREGVTTEAFF. The CDR3 DNA sequence: TGTGCCAGTAGTCCCCGACTAGGCAGGGAGGGGGTAACCACTGAAGCTTTCTTT. The V call is TRBV19, the J call TRBJ1-1; possible D gene TRBD1, 6 bases. Germline V CDR1 and CDR2: LNHDA, SQIVND (reference sequence). The CDR3 runs 18 residues. Trimming cost V 5 bases and J 4 bases, with 26 bases left between them.

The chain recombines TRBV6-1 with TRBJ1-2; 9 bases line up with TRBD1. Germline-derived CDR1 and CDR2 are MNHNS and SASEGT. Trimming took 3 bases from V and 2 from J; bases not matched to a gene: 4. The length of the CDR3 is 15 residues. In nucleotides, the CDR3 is TGTGCCAGCAGTGACCGGGACAGGGTGAACTATGGCTACACCTTC. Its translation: CASSDRDRVNYGYTF.

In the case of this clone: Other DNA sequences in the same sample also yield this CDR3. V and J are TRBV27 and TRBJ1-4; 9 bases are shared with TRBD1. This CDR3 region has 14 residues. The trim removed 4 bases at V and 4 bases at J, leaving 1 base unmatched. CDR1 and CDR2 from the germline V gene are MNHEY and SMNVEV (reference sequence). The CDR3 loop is CASSSTGGNEKLFF. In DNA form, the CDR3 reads TGTGCCAGCAGTTCGACAGGGGGTAATGAAAAACTGTTTTTT.

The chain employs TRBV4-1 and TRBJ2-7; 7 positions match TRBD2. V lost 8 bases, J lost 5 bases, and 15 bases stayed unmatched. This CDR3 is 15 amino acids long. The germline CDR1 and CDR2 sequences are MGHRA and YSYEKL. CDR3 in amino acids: CASGMPGRIEDEQYF. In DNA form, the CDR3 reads TGCGCCAGCGGGATGCCCGGGAGGATAGAGGACGAGCAGTACTTC.

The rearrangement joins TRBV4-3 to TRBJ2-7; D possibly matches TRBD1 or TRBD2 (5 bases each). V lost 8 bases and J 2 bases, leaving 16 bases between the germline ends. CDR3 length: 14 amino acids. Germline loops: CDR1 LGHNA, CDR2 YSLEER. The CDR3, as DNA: TGCGCCAGCTCACCCGGGACCCGAACCTACGAGCAGTACTTC. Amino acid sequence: CASSPGTRTYEQYF.

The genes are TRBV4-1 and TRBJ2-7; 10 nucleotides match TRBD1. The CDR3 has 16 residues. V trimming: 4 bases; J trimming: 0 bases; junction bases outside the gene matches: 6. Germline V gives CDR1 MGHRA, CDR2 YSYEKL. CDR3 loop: CASSLGRTGGSYEQYF. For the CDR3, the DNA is TGCGCCAGCAGCCTCGGAAGGACAGGGGGCTCCTACGAGCAGTACTTC.